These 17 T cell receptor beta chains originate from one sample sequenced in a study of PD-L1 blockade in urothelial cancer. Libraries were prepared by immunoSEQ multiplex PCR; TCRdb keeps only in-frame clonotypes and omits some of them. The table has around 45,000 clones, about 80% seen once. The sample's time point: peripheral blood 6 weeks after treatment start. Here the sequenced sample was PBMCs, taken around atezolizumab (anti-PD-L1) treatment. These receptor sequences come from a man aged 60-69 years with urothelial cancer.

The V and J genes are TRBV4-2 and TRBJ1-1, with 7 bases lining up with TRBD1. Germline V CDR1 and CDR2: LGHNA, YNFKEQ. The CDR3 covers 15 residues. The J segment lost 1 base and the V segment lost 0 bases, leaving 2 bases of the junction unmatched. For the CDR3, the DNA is TGTGCCAGCAGCCAAGAGACAGGGCGGAACACTGAAGCTTTCTTT. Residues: CASSQETGRNTEAFF.

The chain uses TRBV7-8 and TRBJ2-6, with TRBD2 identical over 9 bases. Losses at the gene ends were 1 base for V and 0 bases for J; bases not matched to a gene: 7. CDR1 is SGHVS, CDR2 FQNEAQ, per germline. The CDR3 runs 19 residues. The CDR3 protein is CASSLVSGGTSSGANVLTF. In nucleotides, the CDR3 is TGTGCCAGCAGCTTAGTAAGCGGGGGGACGAGCTCTGGGGCCAACGTCCTGACTTTC.

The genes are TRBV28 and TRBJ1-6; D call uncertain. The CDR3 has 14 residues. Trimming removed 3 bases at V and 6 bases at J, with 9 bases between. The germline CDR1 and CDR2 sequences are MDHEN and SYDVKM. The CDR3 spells CASSFETLNSPLHF. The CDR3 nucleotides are TGTGCCAGCAGTTTCGAGACACTTAATTCACCCCTCCACTTT.

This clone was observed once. CDR3 sequence reads: CASSSGQATNEKLFF. As DNA, the CDR3 is TGCGCCAGCAGTTCGGGACAGGCAACTAATGAAAAACTGTTTTTT. The chain carries TRBV5-1 and TRBJ1-4, with TRBD1 matching 8 bases. The junction had 3 bases not matched to a gene; V was cut back by 5 bases and J by 0 bases. The CDR3 length is 15 residues. CDR1 is SGHRS and CDR2 is YFSETQ in the germline V gene.

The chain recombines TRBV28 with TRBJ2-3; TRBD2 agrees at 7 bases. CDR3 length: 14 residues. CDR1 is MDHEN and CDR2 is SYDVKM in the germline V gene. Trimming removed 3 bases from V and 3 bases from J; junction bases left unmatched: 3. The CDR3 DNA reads TGTGCCAGCAGTTTGGGGGGGAGAACAGATACGCAGTATTTT. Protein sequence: CASSLGGRTDTQYF.

This CDR3 reads CASSPLSRSSYEQYF. The CDR3 nucleotides read TGTGCCAGCAGTCCCCTCTCCCGGAGCTCCTACGAGCAGTACTTC. This chain uses TRBV11-2 with TRBJ2-7; D is ambiguous. CDR1 SGHAT and CDR2 FQNNGV come from the germline V gene. Trimming pared 6 bases from V and 0 bases from J, leaving 15 bases between. This CDR3 has 15 amino acids.

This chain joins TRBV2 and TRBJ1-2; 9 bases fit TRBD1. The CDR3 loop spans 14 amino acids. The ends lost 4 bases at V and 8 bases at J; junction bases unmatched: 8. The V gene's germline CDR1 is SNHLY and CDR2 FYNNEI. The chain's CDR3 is CASSATGQGSGYTF. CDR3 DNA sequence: TGTGCCAGCAGTGCGACGGGACAGGGAAGCGGCTACACCTTC.

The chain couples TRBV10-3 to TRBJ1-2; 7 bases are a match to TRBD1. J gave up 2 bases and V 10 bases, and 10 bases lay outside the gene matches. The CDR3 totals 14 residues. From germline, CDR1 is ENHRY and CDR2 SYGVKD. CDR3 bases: TGTGCCACGGAGATGACAGGGATCAACTATGGCTACACCTTC. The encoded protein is CATEMTGINYGYTF.

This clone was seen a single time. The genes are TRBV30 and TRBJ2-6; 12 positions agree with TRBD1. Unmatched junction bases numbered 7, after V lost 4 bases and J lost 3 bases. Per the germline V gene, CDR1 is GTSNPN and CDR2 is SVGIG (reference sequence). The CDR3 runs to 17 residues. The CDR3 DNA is TGTGCCTGGAACCGGGACAGGGGGCGTTTTGGGGCCAACGTCCTGACTTTC. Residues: CAWNRDRGRFGANVLTF. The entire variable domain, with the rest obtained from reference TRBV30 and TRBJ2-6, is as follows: SQTIHQWPATLVQPVGSPLSLECTVEGTSNPNLYWYRQAAGRGLQLLFYSVGIGQISSEVPQNLSASRPQDRQFILSSKKLLLSDSGFYLCAWNRDRGRFGANVLTFGAGSRLTVL.

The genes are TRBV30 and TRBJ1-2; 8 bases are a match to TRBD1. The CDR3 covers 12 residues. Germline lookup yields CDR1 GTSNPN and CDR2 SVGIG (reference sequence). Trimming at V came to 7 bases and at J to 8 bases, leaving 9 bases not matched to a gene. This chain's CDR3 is CASGQGASGYTF. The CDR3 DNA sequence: TGTGCCTCAGGACAGGGAGCGAGCGGCTACACCTTC.

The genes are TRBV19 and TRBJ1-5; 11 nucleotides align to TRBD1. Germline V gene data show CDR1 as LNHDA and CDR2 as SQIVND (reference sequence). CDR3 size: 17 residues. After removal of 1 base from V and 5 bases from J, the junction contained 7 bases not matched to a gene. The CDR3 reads CASSIVGPGQGDQPQHF. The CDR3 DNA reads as TGTGCCAGTAGTATAGTCGGACCGGGACAGGGGGATCAGCCCCAGCATTTT.

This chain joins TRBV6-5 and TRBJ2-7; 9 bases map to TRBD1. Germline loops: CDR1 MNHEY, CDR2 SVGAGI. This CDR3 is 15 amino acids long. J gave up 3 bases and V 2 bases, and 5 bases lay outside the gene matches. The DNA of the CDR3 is TGTGCCAGCAGTTACGGGGGACAGGGTGGCTACGAGCAGTACTTC. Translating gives CASSYGGQGGYEQYF.

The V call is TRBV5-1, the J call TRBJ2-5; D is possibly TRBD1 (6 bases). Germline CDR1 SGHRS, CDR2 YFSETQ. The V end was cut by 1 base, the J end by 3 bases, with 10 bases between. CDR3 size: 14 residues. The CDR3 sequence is CASSLQSGEETQYF. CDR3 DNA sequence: TGCGCCAGCAGCTTGCAGTCAGGGGAAGAGACCCAGTACTTC. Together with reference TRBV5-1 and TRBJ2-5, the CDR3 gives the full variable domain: KAGVTQTPRYLIKTRGQQVTLSCSPISGHRSVSWYQQTPGQGLQFLFEYFSETQRNKGNFPGRFSGRQFSNSRSEMNVSTLELGDSALYLCASSLQSGEETQYFGPGTRLLVL.

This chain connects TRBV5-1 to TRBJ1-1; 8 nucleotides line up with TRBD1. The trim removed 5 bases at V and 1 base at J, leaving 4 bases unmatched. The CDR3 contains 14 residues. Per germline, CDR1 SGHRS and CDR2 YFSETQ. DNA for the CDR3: TGCGCCAGCAGGAAAGGACAGGGGAACACTGAAGCTTTCTTT. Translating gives CASRKGQGNTEAFF.

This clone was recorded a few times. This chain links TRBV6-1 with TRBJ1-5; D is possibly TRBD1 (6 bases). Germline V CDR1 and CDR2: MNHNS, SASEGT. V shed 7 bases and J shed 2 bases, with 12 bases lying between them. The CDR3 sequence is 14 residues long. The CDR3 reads CASIGGAGNQPQHF. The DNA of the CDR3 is TGTGCCAGCATTGGGGGCGCGGGCAATCAGCCCCAGCATTTT.

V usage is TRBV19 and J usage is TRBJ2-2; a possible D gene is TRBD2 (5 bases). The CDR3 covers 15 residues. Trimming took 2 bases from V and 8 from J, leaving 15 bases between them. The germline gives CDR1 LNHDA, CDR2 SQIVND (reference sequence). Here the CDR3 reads CASSIFRSGEGELFF. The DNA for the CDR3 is TGTGCCAGTAGTATATTTCGCTCCGGGGAGGGGGAGCTGTTTTTT.

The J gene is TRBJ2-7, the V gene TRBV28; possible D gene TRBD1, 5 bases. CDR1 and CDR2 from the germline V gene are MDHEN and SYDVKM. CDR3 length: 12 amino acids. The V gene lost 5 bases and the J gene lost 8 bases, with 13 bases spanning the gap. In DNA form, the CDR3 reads TGTGCCAGCAGTCCCCCCCAGGGAAAGCAGTACTTC. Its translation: CASSPPQGKQYF.